Listed below are T cell receptor beta chains from one sample, sequenced in a study of cytomegalovirus exposure and HLA in healthy donors. Clones were read by immunoSEQ multiplex PCR, and TCRdb kept only the in-frame ones, dropping some. The data show about 150,000 clones, with 63% seen just once and approximately 6.5% held by the top ten. Sample: PBMCs. The receptors come from a woman aged 55-70 years in good health and CMV-seropositive. The CDR3 runs from the conserved cysteine through the conserved F or W. D genes are given only for firm matches. Clone size is stated in some rows and not others, as once, few, many or a class when expanded.

TRBD2,TRBJ2-5,TRBV30,few,CAWTGRDQETQYF,TGTGCCTGGACAGGGAGGGACCAAGAGACCCAGTACTTC
TRBD1,TRBJ1-6,TRBV2,few,CASSRQGNSYNSPLHF,TGTGCCAGCAGTCGACAGGGGAACTCCTATAATTCACCCCTCCACTTT
TRBD2,TRBJ2-3,TRBV9,-,CASSSAGVLDTQYF,TGTGCCAGCAGTTCAGCGGGAGTCTTAGATACGCAGTATTTT
-,TRBJ2-5,TRBV29-1,-,CSVEDSQGGRVTQYF,TGCAGCGTTGAAGATAGCCAGGGGGGTCGTGTGACCCAGTACTTC
-,TRBJ2-1,TRBV9,-,CASTRTSLPRDEQFF,TGTGCCAGCACCAGAACTTCCCTGCCCAGGGATGAGCAGTTCTTC
-,TRBJ2-7,TRBV7-9,-,CASSPGLGYEQYF,TGTGCCAGCAGCCCCGGACTCGGGTACGAGCAGTACTTC
TRBD2,TRBJ2-1,TRBV10-3,-,CAITPSGRALEQFF,TGTGCCATCACTCCGAGCGGGAGGGCCCTTGAGCAGTTCTTC
-,TRBJ2-3,TRBV30,-,CAWSLALGDTQYF,TGTGCCTGGAGTCTAGCTCTGGGTGATACGCAGTATTTT
TRBD2,TRBJ2-1,TRBV7-9,-,CASSSSAGLLDNEQFF,TGTGCCAGCAGCTCCTCAGCGGGGCTCCTTGACAATGAGCAGTTCTTC
-,TRBJ2-5,TRBV7-6,-,CASSRGSGRSGQETQYF,TGTGCCAGCAGTAGGGGATCCGGGCGTTCTGGCCAAGAGACCCAGTACTTC
-,TRBJ2-3,TRBV4-1,-,CASSSEGSGGTDTQYF,TGCGCCAGCAGCTCAGAGGGTAGCGGAGGCACAGATACGCAGTATTTT
TRBD1,TRBJ1-2,TRBV2,-,CASSSRTGALYGYTF,TGTGCCAGCAGTAGTCGGACAGGGGCCTTGTATGGCTACACCTTC
TRBD1,TRBJ2-2,TRBV7-2,-,CASSPRGPNTGELFF,TGTGCCAGCAGCCCGAGGGGGCCGAACACCGGGGAGCTGTTTTTT
-,TRBJ1-1,TRBV9,-,CASSVRGGRNTEAFF,TGTGCCAGCAGCGTTAGGGGGGGCAGGAACACTGAAGCTTTCTTT
-,TRBJ2-7,TRBV16,few,CASSQGSYEQYF,TGTGCCAGCAGCCAAGGCAGCTACGAGCAGTACTTC
-,TRBJ2-7,TRBV7-2,-,CASSSTRGVAHEQYF,TGTGCCAGCAGCTCCACCCGGGGTGTAGCGCACGAGCAGTACTTC
-,TRBJ1-5,TRBV19,-,CASTPRARVGQPQHF,TGTGCCAGTACCCCCCGGGCCAGGGTAGGCCAGCCCCAGCATTTT
TRBD2,TRBJ2-1,TRBV7-2,-,CASSGSGRATLGSYNEQFF,TGTGCCAGCAGCGGAAGCGGGAGGGCCACCTTGGGGTCCTACAATGAGCAGTTCTTC
TRBD2,TRBJ2-1,TRBV30,once,CAWSVSSGVYNEQFF,TGTGCCTGGAGTGTCTCTAGCGGAGTATACAATGAGCAGTTCTTC
-,TRBJ2-2,TRBV9,-,CASSVELLNTGELFF,TGTGCCAGCAGCGTAGAGTTACTGAACACCGGGGAGCTGTTTTTT
-,TRBJ2-7,TRBV11-3,-,CASSLDPGSYEQYF,TGTGCCAGCAGCTTAGATCCTGGCAGCTACGAGCAGTACTTC
-,TRBJ2-2,TRBV2,-,CASSRTTAGTGELFF,TGTGCCAGCTCAAGGACTACCGCAGGCACCGGGGAGCTGTTTTTT
TRBD1,TRBJ2-1,TRBV9,-,CASSPRGRPGGFSYEQFF,TGTGCCAGCAGCCCCCGGGGTCGGCCAGGGGGCTTTTCCTATGAGCAGTTCTTC
-,TRBJ2-1,TRBV29-1,once,CSVEGNSPVGGEQFF,TGCAGCGTTGAAGGTAACTCCCCAGTCGGCGGGGAGCAGTTCTTC
TRBD2,TRBJ2-3,TRBV7-3,few,CASSLGIAGPTDTQYF,TGTGCCAGCAGCTTAGGGATAGCGGGGCCAACAGATACGCAGTATTTT
-,TRBJ1-5,TRBV7-2,-,CASTPVSTGFQPQHF,TGTGCCAGCACCCCGGTATCCACAGGATTCCAGCCCCAGCATTTT
TRBD1,TRBJ1-3,TRBV28,few,CASSPHGQGINTIYF,TGTGCCAGCAGTCCACACGGACAGGGCATAAACACCATATATTTT
-,TRBJ1-5,TRBV19,-,CASSREGRLGQPQHF,TGTGCCAGTAGCAGGGAGGGGCGCTTAGGTCAGCCCCAGCATTTT
-,TRBJ2-4,TRBV28,-,CASKTRAGLAKNIQYF,TGTGCCAGCAAGACGCGGGCAGGTCTAGCCAAAAACATTCAGTACTTC
TRBD2,TRBJ2-1,TRBV30,-,CAWSVEASGRRNEQFF,TGTGCCTGGAGTGTAGAGGCTAGCGGGAGGCGCAATGAGCAGTTCTTC
TRBD1,TRBJ1-4,TRBV28,few,CASRGQGSSGEKLFF,TGTGCCAGCAGAGGACAGGGATCTAGCGGTGAAAAACTGTTTTTT
-,TRBJ2-2,TRBV5-1,-,CASSTGTGELFF,TGCGCCAGCAGTACCGGGACCGGGGAGCTGTTTTTT
-,TRBJ2-1,TRBV5-1,once,CASGNSGYNEQFF,TGCGCCAGCGGCAACTCAGGCTACAATGAGCAGTTCTTC